The TCR beta chain described here comes from a study of blood T cell repertoires in COVID-19. Overall study context: Acute and convalescent COVID-19 samples came from the United States, Italy and Spain.

Here immunoSEQ multiplex PCR was the method, and the copy in TCRdb shows in-frame clones only, minus some. Altogether hundreds of thousands of clones are present, about nine tenths being singletons, with the ten largest covering 7% to 8%. This CDR3 comprises 14 residues. Germline assignment: CDR1 LNHDA and CDR2 SQIVND (reference sequence). V shed 1 base and J 9 bases; nucleotides not matched to a gene: 3. The Seattle site enrolled patients during active infection and followed them longitudinally. The chain employs TRBV19 and TRBJ1-6; 7 bases are a match to TRBD1. The source of this sequence is a woman aged 65 to 85 with COVID-19, enrolled during active disease. Sequencing input: peripheral blood. CDR3 sequence (DNA): TGTGCCAGTAGTATAGTAGGGGGCGGTTCACCCCTCCACTTT. Protein sequence: CASSIVGGGSPLHF.